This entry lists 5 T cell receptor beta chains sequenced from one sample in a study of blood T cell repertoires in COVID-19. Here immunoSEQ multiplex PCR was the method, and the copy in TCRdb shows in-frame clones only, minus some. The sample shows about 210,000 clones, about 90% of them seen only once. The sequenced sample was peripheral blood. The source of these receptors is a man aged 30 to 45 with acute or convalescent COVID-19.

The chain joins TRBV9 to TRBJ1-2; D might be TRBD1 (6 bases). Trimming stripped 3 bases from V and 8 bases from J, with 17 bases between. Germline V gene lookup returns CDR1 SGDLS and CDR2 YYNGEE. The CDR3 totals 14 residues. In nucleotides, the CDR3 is TGTGCCAGCAGCGAGGGTCGCATAGGGGGAGGCTACACCTTC. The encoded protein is CASSEGRIGGGYTF.

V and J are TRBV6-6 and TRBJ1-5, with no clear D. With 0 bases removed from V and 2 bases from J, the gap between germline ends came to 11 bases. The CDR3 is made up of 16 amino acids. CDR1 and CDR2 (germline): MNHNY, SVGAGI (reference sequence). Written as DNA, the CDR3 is TGTGCCAGCAGTTACTCGCGACTTGATGGCAATCAGCCCCAGCATTTT. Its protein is CASSYSRLDGNQPQHF.

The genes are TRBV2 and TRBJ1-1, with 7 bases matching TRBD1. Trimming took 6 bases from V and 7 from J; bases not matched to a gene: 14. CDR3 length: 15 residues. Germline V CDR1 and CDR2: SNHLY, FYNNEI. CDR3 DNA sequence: TGTGCCAGCAGAGACAAAAAGACAGGGAGGTTTGAAGCTTTCTTT. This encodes CASRDKKTGRFEAFF.

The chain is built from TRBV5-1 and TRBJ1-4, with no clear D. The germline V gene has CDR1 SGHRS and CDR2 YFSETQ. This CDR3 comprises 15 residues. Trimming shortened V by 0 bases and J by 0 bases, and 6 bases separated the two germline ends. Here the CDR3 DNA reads TGCGCCAGCAGCTTGGCCCGTGCAACTAATGAAAAACTGTTTTTT. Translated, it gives CASSLARATNEKLFF.

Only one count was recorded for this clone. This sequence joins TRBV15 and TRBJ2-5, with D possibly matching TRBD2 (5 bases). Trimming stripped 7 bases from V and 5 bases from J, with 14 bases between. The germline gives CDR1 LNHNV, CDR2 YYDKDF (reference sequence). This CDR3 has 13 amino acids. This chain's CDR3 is CATTAGSVETQYF. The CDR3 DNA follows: TGTGCCACCACCGCGGGTAGCGTGGAGACCCAGTACTTC. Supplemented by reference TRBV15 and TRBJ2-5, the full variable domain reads DAMVIQNPRYQVTQFGKPVTLSCSQTLNHNVMYWYQQKSSQAPKLLFHYYDKDFNNEADTPDNFQSRRPNTSFCFLDIRSPGLGDTAMYLCATTAGSVETQYFGPGTRLLVL.